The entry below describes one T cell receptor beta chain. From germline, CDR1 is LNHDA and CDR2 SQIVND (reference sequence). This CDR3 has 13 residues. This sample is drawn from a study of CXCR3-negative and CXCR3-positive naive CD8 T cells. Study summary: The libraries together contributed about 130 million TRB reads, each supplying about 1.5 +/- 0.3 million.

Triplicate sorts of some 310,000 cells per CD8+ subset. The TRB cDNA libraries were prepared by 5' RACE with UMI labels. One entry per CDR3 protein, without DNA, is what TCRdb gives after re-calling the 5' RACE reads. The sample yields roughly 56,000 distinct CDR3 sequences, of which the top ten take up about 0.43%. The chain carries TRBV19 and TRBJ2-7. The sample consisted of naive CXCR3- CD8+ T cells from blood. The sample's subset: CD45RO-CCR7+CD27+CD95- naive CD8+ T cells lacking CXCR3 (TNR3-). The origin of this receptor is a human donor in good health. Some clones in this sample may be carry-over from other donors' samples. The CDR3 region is CASSISATYEQYF.